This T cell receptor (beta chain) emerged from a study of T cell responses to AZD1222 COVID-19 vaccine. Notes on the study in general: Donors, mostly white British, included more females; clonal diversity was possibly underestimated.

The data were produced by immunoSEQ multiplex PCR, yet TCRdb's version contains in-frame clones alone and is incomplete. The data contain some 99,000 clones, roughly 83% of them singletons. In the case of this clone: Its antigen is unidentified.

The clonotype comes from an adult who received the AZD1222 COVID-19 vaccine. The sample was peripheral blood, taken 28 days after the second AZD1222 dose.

DNA for the CDR3: TGTGCCAGCAGTGAATCCCTGGCTGCCTACAATGAGCAGTTCTTC. Translated: CASSESLAAYNEQFF. The rearrangement uses TRBV25-1 and TRBJ2-1; D not resolved. Germline assignment: CDR1 MGHDK and CDR2 SYGVNS. The CDR3 is 15 amino acids. The germline V and J ends were trimmed by 1 base and 2 bases, with 9 bases remaining between them. Complete variable domain (other parts from reference TRBV25-1 and TRBJ2-1): EADIYQTPRYLVIGTGKKITLECSQTMGHDKMYWYQQDPGMELHLIHYSYGVNSTEKGDLSSESTVSRIRTEHFPLTLESARPSHTSQYLCASSESLAAYNEQFFGPGTRLTVL.